Presented here are 26 T cell receptor beta chains from one specimen sequenced in a study of blood T cell repertoires in COVID-19. TCRdb keeps only in-frame clones here, not all; method: immunoSEQ multiplex PCR. Here the sample spans some 70,000 clones, less than 95% being singletons. What was sequenced was peripheral blood. The receptors derive from a man aged 45 to 65 with COVID-19, enrolled during active disease.

This rearrangement joins TRBV14 to TRBJ2-7; a possible D gene is TRBD1 (5 bases). Deletions cut 0 bases from V and 2 bases from J, with 14 bases between. The CDR3 covers 16 residues. Germline-derived CDR1 and CDR2 are SGHDN and FVKESK. In nucleotides, the CDR3 is TGTGCCAGCAGCCAAGATCCACAGACAGCAGCCTACGAGCAGTACTTC. Its protein product is CASSQDPQTAAYEQYF. Using reference TRBV14 and TRBJ2-7 for the parts outside the CDR3, the full variable domain is EAGVTQFPSHSVIEKGQTVTLRCDPISGHDNLYWYRRVMGKEIKFLLHFVKESKQDESGMPNNRFLAERTGGTYSTLKVQPAELEDSGVYFCASSQDPQTAAYEQYFGPGTRLTVT.

The V call is TRBV19, the J call TRBJ1-1; 10 bases are shared with TRBD1. V lost 5 bases to trimming and J lost 4 bases; unmatched junction nucleotides: 13. The CDR3 totals 17 residues. Germline V CDR1 and CDR2: LNHDA, SQIVND (reference sequence). CDR3 nucleotide sequence: TGTGCCAGTAGTGATCCGGGACAGGGGTTTCGCGGCACTGAAGCTTTCTTT. This sequence encodes CASSDPGQGFRGTEAFF. The full variable domain, rest sourced from reference TRBV19 and TRBJ1-1, is DGGITQSPKYLFRKEGQNVTLSCEQNLNHDAMYWYRQDPGQGLRLIYYSQIVNDFQKGDIAEGYSVSREKKESFPLTVTSAQKNPTAFYLCASSDPGQGFRGTEAFFGQGTRLTVV.

The V gene is TRBV11-2, the J gene TRBJ2-7, with a possible D match to TRBD2 (6 bases). CDR3 length: 16 residues. The ends were cut back, 4 bases at V and 0 bases at J, with 16 bases in the middle. CDR1 and CDR2 (germline): SGHAT, FQNNGV. CDR3 nucleotides: TGTGCCAGCAGCTCCCTCAATTTCGGGAGCTCCTACGAGCAGTACTTC. Amino acid sequence: CASSSLNFGSSYEQYF.

The rearrangement uses TRBV7-8 and TRBJ2-7; D is perhaps TRBD2 (5 bases). Trimming pared 3 bases from V and 3 bases from J, leaving 15 bases between. There are 15 residues in the CDR3. CDR1 and CDR2 from the germline V gene are SGHVS and FQNEAQ. The CDR3 region has the DNA TGTGCCAGCAGCTTTGGACTCCGGCGGAACTACGAGCAGTACTTC. Translation: CASSFGLRRNYEQYF.

The V gene is TRBV7-3, the J gene TRBJ1-1, with D tentatively TRBD1 (6 bases). The length of the CDR3 is 14 residues. The germline V and J ends were trimmed by 3 bases and 4 bases, with 12 bases remaining between them. Germline CDR1 reads SGHTA; CDR2 reads FQGTGA. CDR3 DNA: TGTGCCAGCAGCTTTACAGGGAAGATCACTGAAGCTTTCTTT. This codes for CASSFTGKITEAFF. The complete variable domain, with remaining parts taken from reference TRBV7-3 and TRBJ1-1, reads GAGVSQTPSNKVTEKGKYVELRCDPISGHTALYWYRQSLGQGPEFLIYFQGTGAADDSGLPNDRFFAVRPEGSVSTLKIQRTERGDSAVYLCASSFTGKITEAFFGQGTRLTVV.

The CDR3 region is CASRSGRNTEAFF. The CDR3 DNA follows: TGTGCCAGCAGATCCGGGAGGAACACTGAAGCTTTCTTT. The V and J genes are TRBV2 and TRBJ1-1; D not resolved. Trimming left V 6 bases short and J 1 base short, with 9 bases between. The CDR3 consists of 13 residues. Per the germline V gene, CDR1 is SNHLY and CDR2 is FYNNEI.

This sequence joins TRBV3-1 (or the pseudogene TRBV3-2) and TRBJ1-3; D ambiguous. Germline CDR1 LGHDT, CDR2 YNNKEL (reference sequence). The V end lost 1 base, the J end lost 0 bases, and 7 bases lay between the germline ends. This CDR3 has 15 amino acids. Here the CDR3 DNA reads TGTGCCAGCAGCCAAGGGGCGGGCTCTGGAAACACCATATATTTT. Translation gives CASSQGAGSGNTIYF.

V gene TRBV19 combines with J gene TRBJ1-1, with a tentative D call TRBD1 (6 bases). The germline V and J ends were trimmed by 5 bases and 6 bases, with 13 bases remaining between them. Germline CDR1 reads LNHDA; CDR2 reads SQIVND (reference sequence). The CDR3 is 13 amino acids. CDR3 coding DNA: TGTGCCAGTAGTGACCTCAGGGGATCTGAAGCTTTCTTT. This codes for CASSDLRGSEAFF.

This chain connects TRBV28 to TRBJ1-4; maybe TRBD1 (5 bases). CDR3 length: 14 amino acids. Germline values: CDR1 MDHEN, CDR2 SYDVKM. The V and J ends lost 8 bases and 7 bases respectively, with 17 bases between them. DNA for the CDR3: TGTGCCAGCCGTAGACAAGGGACTTCTGAAAAACTGTTTTTT. Translation gives CASRRQGTSEKLFF. The full variable domain, with the rest looked up from reference TRBV28 and TRBJ1-4, is DVKVTQSSRYLVKRTGEKVFLECVQDMDHENMFWYRQDPGLGLRLIYFSYDVKMKEKGDIPEGYSVSREKKERFSLILESASTNQTSMYLCASRRQGTSEKLFFGSGTQLSVL.

This clone was recorded a few times. The CDR3: CASSAGTGLDTEAFF. CDR3 coding DNA: TGTGCCAGCAGCGCCGGGACAGGGTTGGACACTGAAGCTTTCTTT. This rearrangement joins TRBV5-4 to TRBJ1-1, with 9 bases fitting TRBD1. Losses at the gene ends were 4 bases for V and 3 bases for J; bases not matched to a gene: 7. In germline, CDR1 is SGHNT, CDR2 YYREEE (reference sequence). This CDR3 is 15 amino acids long. Full variable domain (outside the CDR3, taken from reference TRBV5-4 and TRBJ1-1): ETGVTQSPTHLIKTRGQQVTLRCSSQSGHNTVSWYQQALGQGPQFIFQYYREEENGRGNFPPRFSGLQFPNYSSELNVNALELDDSALYLCASSAGTGLDTEAFFGQGTRLTVV.

Only a few counts were recorded for this clone. The chain uses TRBV2 and TRBJ2-7; D is undetermined. With 4 bases removed from V and 2 bases from J, the gap between germline ends came to 9 bases. The CDR3 sequence is 13 residues long. Germline V lookup: CDR1 SNHLY, CDR2 FYNNEI. The CDR3 nucleotides are TGTGCCAGCAGTGTCCTACAGACCTACGAGCAGTACTTC. It specifies CASSVLQTYEQYF.

The table lists this clone with a few counts. Other DNA sequences in the same sample also yield this CDR3. In DNA form, the CDR3 reads TGTGCCAGTACTCCCGGGACAGGGGGGTCCTACGAGCAGTACTTC. Translation: CASTPGTGGSYEQYF. J is TRBJ2-7 and V is TRBV19; 11 bases align to TRBD1. The germline V gene has CDR1 LNHDA and CDR2 SQIVND (reference sequence). J gave up 1 base and V 7 bases, and 6 bases lay outside the gene matches. The CDR3 loop spans 15 amino acids.

V usage is TRBV30 and J usage is TRBJ2-6; D is unresolved. CDR1 is GTSNPN and CDR2 is SVGIG in the germline V gene (reference sequence). This CDR3 has 13 residues. Trimming pared 4 bases from V and 4 bases from J, leaving 8 bases between. The CDR3 sequence: CAWTRLGANVLTF. The CDR3 nucleotides are TGTGCCTGGACCAGGCTAGGGGCCAACGTCCTGACTTTC.

Only one count was recorded for this clone. The chain carries TRBV28 and TRBJ2-5; 9 bases match TRBD1. This CDR3 has 15 amino acids. Trimming took 3 bases from V and 5 from J; bases not matched to a gene: 7. Looked up from germline, CDR1 is MDHEN and CDR2 is SYDVKM. The CDR3 spells CASSLGDRVGETQYF. The DNA for the CDR3 is TGTGCCAGCAGTTTGGGGGACAGGGTGGGGGAGACCCAGTACTTC.

This clone was seen just once. The chain employs TRBV7-8 and TRBJ2-3, with D maybe TRBD2 (6 bases). V was shortened by 3 bases and J by 6 bases, with 13 bases between the two germline ends. Looked up from germline, CDR1 is SGHVS and CDR2 is FQNEAQ. The CDR3 runs to 14 residues. CDR3 coding DNA: TGTGCCAGCAGCTTGACTAGGTTGTATGATACGCAGTATTTT. Translating gives CASSLTRLYDTQYF.

The DNA for the CDR3 is TGTGCCAGTAGTATTCCAGGCCTGAACACTGAAGCTTTCTTT. It translates to CASSIPGLNTEAFF. The chain employs TRBV19 and TRBJ1-1; D is undetermined. Germline lookup yields CDR1 LNHDA and CDR2 SQIVND (reference sequence). V dropped 3 bases and J dropped 0 bases, with 8 bases sitting between them. The CDR3 extends over 14 amino acids.

This clone was detected once. CDR3: CASSLSGTSAYEQYF. In DNA form, the CDR3 reads TGTGCCAGCAGCCTATCCGGGACTAGCGCGTACGAGCAGTACTTC. The rearrangement joins TRBV7-2 to TRBJ2-7; 10 nucleotides align to TRBD2. V was clipped by 5 bases and J by 4 bases; unmatched bases: 8. Germline CDR1 is SGHTA and CDR2 is FQGNSA. The CDR3 is 15 amino acids.

This clone was seen just once. The chain carries TRBV6-7 and TRBJ1-5; TRBD1 is a possible D gene (5 bases). TRBV6-7 is assigned to the ORF class and has an uncertain function. Trimming took off 1 base at V and 2 bases at J, with 18 bases between the two ends. This CDR3 contains 18 residues. The CDR3 region is CASSYCFRDWRRNQPQHF. Here the CDR3 DNA reads TGTGCCAGCAGTTACTGTTTTAGGGACTGGAGGCGCAATCAGCCCCAGCATTTT.

The V call is TRBV19, the J call TRBJ2-2; no definite D call. CDR1 and CDR2 from the germline V gene are LNHDA and SQIVND (reference sequence). This CDR3 region has 16 residues. The V gene lost 2 bases and the J gene lost 4 bases, with 14 bases spanning the gap. The CDR3 nucleotides are TGTGCCAGTAGTATAATGAACCAACCGGGCACCGGGGAGCTGTTTTTT. Amino acids: CASSIMNQPGTGELFF.

This sequence joins TRBV7-7 and TRBJ2-1, with D perhaps matching TRBD2 (6 bases). Germline CDR1 is SSHAT and CDR2 is FNYEAQ (reference sequence). This CDR3 has 13 amino acids. V was pared by 5 bases and J by 7 bases, with 12 bases between. This CDR3 reads CASSNRRGNEQFF. In DNA form, the CDR3 reads TGTGCCAGCAGCAATCGCCGGGGGAATGAGCAGTTCTTC.

The rearrangement uses TRBV11-2 and TRBJ1-1; 8 nucleotides align to TRBD1. Germline assignment: CDR1 SGHAT and CDR2 FQNNGV. The CDR3 has 14 amino acids. Trimming took 6 bases from V and 5 from J; bases not matched to a gene: 8. CDR3 amino acids: CASSPGQGRTEAFF. The CDR3 DNA is TGTGCCAGCAGTCCTGGACAGGGTAGGACTGAAGCTTTCTTT.

The genes are TRBV11-2 and TRBJ2-7; 11 nucleotides align to TRBD1. The CDR3 is 15 residues long. J lost 2 bases, V lost 5 bases, and 5 bases had no gene match. The germline V gene encodes CDR1 SGHAT and CDR2 FQNNGV. CDR3 nucleotide sequence: TGTGCCAGCAGCCCCCGGACAGGGGGCCCCTACGAGCAGTACTTC. This encodes CASSPRTGGPYEQYF.

CDR3 nucleotides: TGTGCCAGTAGTACCCGGACAGGGGGGGACATTCAGTACTTC. The encoded protein is CASSTRTGGDIQYF. V and J are TRBV19 and TRBJ2-4, with TRBD1 matching 10 bases. Trimming took 4 bases from V and 8 from J; bases not matched to a gene: 5. Per the germline V gene, CDR1 is LNHDA and CDR2 is SQIVND (reference sequence). The CDR3 runs to 14 residues.

V usage is TRBV5-6 and J usage is TRBJ1-5, with D possibly being TRBD1 (6 bases). Trimming took off 0 bases at V and 0 bases at J, with 13 bases between the two ends. Per germline, CDR1 SGHDT and CDR2 YYEEEE. There are 17 residues in the CDR3. The chain's CDR3 is CASSLGQGSSSNQPQHF. DNA of the CDR3: TGTGCCAGCAGCTTGGGGCAGGGGTCCTCTAGCAATCAGCCCCAGCATTTT.

This chain uses TRBV6-5 with TRBJ2-5; TRBD1 might be the D (7 bases). V was cut by 2 bases and J by 2 bases, with 12 bases left in between. This CDR3 comprises 15 residues. Germline CDR1 and CDR2: MNHEY and SVGAGI. Here the CDR3 DNA reads TGTGCCAGCAGTTACGGGGGGACAGAACAAGAGACCCAGTACTTC. This encodes CASSYGGTEQETQYF.

The genes are TRBV28 and TRBJ2-1, with 8 bases matching TRBD2. Losses at the gene ends were 3 bases for V and 7 bases for J; bases not matched to a gene: 14. CDR3 length equals 17 residues. Germline loops: CDR1 MDHEN, CDR2 SYDVKM. Written as DNA, the CDR3 is TGTGCCAGCAGTTTTCCCTTCGGGAGGGCCCGGAGGAATGAGCAGTTCTTC. The encoded protein is CASSFPFGRARRNEQFF. The whole variable domain, filled in from reference TRBV28 and TRBJ2-1, reads DVKVTQSSRYLVKRTGEKVFLECVQDMDHENMFWYRQDPGLGLRLIYFSYDVKMKEKGDIPEGYSVSREKKERFSLILESASTNQTSMYLCASSFPFGRARRNEQFFGPGTRLTVL.